A selection of T cell receptor beta chains follows, all from one sample in a study of blood T cell repertoires in COVID-19. Here immunoSEQ multiplex PCR was the method, and the copy in TCRdb shows in-frame clones only, minus some. In the table there are some 460,000 clones, about 85% of which are singletons. The sequenced sample was PBMCs or T cells enriched from blood (not recorded which). These receptors were obtained from a woman under 30 who had recovered from COVID-19. Each CDR3 is given with its conserved first and last residue. Each record gives: clone size, V gene, D gene, J gene, CDR3 protein, CDR3 DNA. A D gene is named only where the DNA matches it firmly. For some rows the clone size is stated as once, few or many, or as a class when expanded; others skip it.

clone size: NA
V gene: TRBV12-5
D gene: NA
J gene: TRBJ1-2
CDR3 protein: CASGLEGGGYTF
CDR3 DNA: TGTGCTAGTGGCCTAGAGGGTGGAGGCTACACCTTC

clone size: NA
V gene: TRBV10-3
D gene: TRBD2
J gene: TRBJ2-5
CDR3 protein: CAMAEAGGSETQYF
CDR3 DNA: TGTGCCATGGCAGAAGCGGGGGGGAGCGAGACCCAGTACTTC

clone size: NA
V gene: TRBV4-1
D gene: TRBD2
J gene: TRBJ2-3
CDR3 protein: CASSHPRGGRSTDTQYF
CDR3 DNA: TGCGCCAGCAGCCATCCCCGGGGGGGCCGGAGCACAGATACGCAGTATTTT

clone size: NA
V gene: TRBV6-5
D gene: NA
J gene: TRBJ1-2
CDR3 protein: CATHRADYGYTF
CDR3 DNA: TGTGCCACCCACAGGGCCGACTATGGCTACACCTTC

clone size: NA
V gene: TRBV5-1
D gene: NA
J gene: TRBJ1-1
CDR3 protein: CASSSGAGTLEAFF
CDR3 DNA: TGCGCCAGCAGCTCAGGGGCCGGGACACTTGAAGCTTTCTTT

clone size: NA
V gene: TRBV2
D gene: NA
J gene: TRBJ2-7
CDR3 protein: CAARGELNSYEQYF
CDR3 DNA: TGTGCCGCCAGGGGCGAATTAAATTCCTACGAGCAGTACTTC

clone size: NA
V gene: TRBV30
D gene: NA
J gene: TRBJ1-1
CDR3 protein: CAWTPLWRGYTEAFF
CDR3 DNA: TGTGCCTGGACACCCCTGTGGAGAGGGTACACTGAAGCTTTCTTT

clone size: NA
V gene: TRBV18
D gene: TRBD2
J gene: TRBJ2-3
CDR3 protein: CASSSPGLAGGARSTDTQYF
CDR3 DNA: TGTGCCAGCTCATCACCGGGACTAGCGGGGGGCGCCCGATCCACAGATACGCAGTATTTT

clone size: NA
V gene: TRBV6-5
D gene: NA
J gene: TRBJ1-1
CDR3 protein: CASAGAGGEAFF
CDR3 DNA: TGTGCCAGCGCGGGGGCTGGTGGTGAAGCTTTCTTT

clone size: NA
V gene: TRBV19
D gene: NA
J gene: TRBJ1-1
CDR3 protein: CASTLGSAGATPFEAFF
CDR3 DNA: TGTGCCAGTACCCTGGGTTCGGCAGGGGCTACCCCCTTTGAAGCTTTCTTT

clone size: NA
V gene: TRBV6-4
D gene: TRBD1
J gene: TRBJ1-5
CDR3 protein: CASSVDRETFNNQPQHF
CDR3 DNA: TGTGCCAGCAGCGTCGACAGGGAAACCTTTAACAATCAGCCCCAGCATTTT

clone size: NA
V gene: TRBV12-5
D gene: NA
J gene: TRBJ2-2
CDR3 protein: CASGLRGQGGTGELFF
CDR3 DNA: TGTGCTAGTGGTTTGCGGGGGCAGGGGGGCACCGGGGAGCTGTTTTTT

clone size: NA
V gene: TRBV30
D gene: NA
J gene: TRBJ1-4
CDR3 protein: CAWNRGLQGEKLFF
CDR3 DNA: TGTGCCTGGAATCGAGGGTTGCAAGGGGAAAAACTGTTTTTT

clone size: NA
V gene: TRBV4-1
D gene: NA
J gene: TRBJ1-1
CDR3 protein: CASSRERALRGGTEAFF
CDR3 DNA: TGCGCCAGCAGCCGAGAAAGGGCCCTACGCGGGGGTACTGAAGCTTTCTTT

clone size: NA
V gene: TRBV5-4
D gene: TRBD1
J gene: TRBJ2-5
CDR3 protein: CASSATGSAETQYF
CDR3 DNA: TGTGCCAGCAGCGCGACAGGGTCCGCCGAGACCCAGTACTTC

clone size: NA
V gene: TRBV5-1
D gene: TRBD1
J gene: TRBJ1-6
CDR3 protein: CASSFDRVGSPLHF
CDR3 DNA: TGCGCCAGCAGCTTTGACAGGGTTGGATCACCCCTCCACTTT

clone size: NA
V gene: TRBV7-9
D gene: NA
J gene: TRBJ1-6
CDR3 protein: CASGPGGPGESPLHF
CDR3 DNA: TGTGCCAGCGGCCCGGGGGGGCCAGGGGAATCACCCCTCCACTTT

clone size: NA
V gene: TRBV21-1
D gene: NA
J gene: TRBJ1-5
CDR3 protein: CASSKGGGGYNQPQHF
CDR3 DNA: TGTGCCAGCAGCAAAGGAGGAGGGGGCTACAATCAGCCCCAGCATTTT

clone size: NA
V gene: TRBV6-1
D gene: TRBD1
J gene: TRBJ2-3
CDR3 protein: CASSEGTGGADTQYF
CDR3 DNA: TGTGCCAGCAGTGAAGGTACAGGGGGTGCAGATACGCAGTATTTT

clone size: NA
V gene: TRBV7-2
D gene: NA
J gene: TRBJ1-2
CDR3 protein: CASRLQQVNYGYTF
CDR3 DNA: TGTGCCAGCAGGCTACAGCAAGTTAACTATGGCTACACCTTC

clone size: NA
V gene: TRBV29-1
D gene: TRBD1
J gene: TRBJ2-1
CDR3 protein: CSVEEEAGTGDNEQFF
CDR3 DNA: TGCAGCGTTGAAGAAGAGGCCGGGACAGGGGACAATGAGCAGTTCTTC

clone size: NA
V gene: TRBV11-2
D gene: TRBD1
J gene: TRBJ2-7
CDR3 protein: CASSRDSGQHYEQYF
CDR3 DNA: TGTGCCAGCAGCCGTGACTCGGGACAGCACTACGAGCAGTACTTC

clone size: NA
V gene: TRBV30
D gene: TRBD2
J gene: TRBJ2-5
CDR3 protein: CACLGLADQETQYF
CDR3 DNA: TGTGCCTGTCTGGGACTAGCGGACCAAGAGACCCAGTACTTC

clone size: NA
V gene: TRBV6-2/TRBV6-3
D gene: NA
J gene: TRBJ2-1
CDR3 protein: CASSPRNIGGYNEQFF
CDR3 DNA: TGTGCCAGCAGCCCCCGTAATATCGGCGGCTACAATGAGCAGTTCTTC

clone size: NA
V gene: TRBV10-2
D gene: NA
J gene: TRBJ1-1
CDR3 protein: CASRQFMNTEAFF
CDR3 DNA: TGCGCCAGCAGGCAGTTCATGAACACTGAAGCTTTCTTT

clone size: NA
V gene: TRBV13
D gene: NA
J gene: TRBJ1-3
CDR3 protein: CASSLRVTGNTIYF
CDR3 DNA: TGTGCCAGCAGCTTGAGGGTAACTGGAAACACCATATATTTT

clone size: NA
V gene: TRBV7-9
D gene: NA
J gene: TRBJ1-1
CDR3 protein: CASSLMATEAFF
CDR3 DNA: TGTGCCAGCAGCTTAATGGCCACTGAAGCTTTCTTT

clone size: few
V gene: TRBV30
D gene: NA
J gene: TRBJ1-2
CDR3 protein: CAWSGGGYYGYTF
CDR3 DNA: TGTGCCTGGAGTGGCGGGGGTTACTATGGCTACACCTTC

clone size: NA
V gene: TRBV6-4
D gene: TRBD2
J gene: TRBJ2-2
CDR3 protein: CASSQLAGTGELFF
CDR3 DNA: TGTGCCAGCAGTCAACTAGCGGGGACCGGGGAGCTGTTTTTT

clone size: NA
V gene: TRBV6-1
D gene: TRBD1
J gene: TRBJ1-5
CDR3 protein: CASSDEQGVFQPQHF
CDR3 DNA: TGTGCCAGCAGTGATGAACAGGGGGTATTCCAGCCCCAGCATTTT

clone size: NA
V gene: TRBV6-1
D gene: NA
J gene: TRBJ1-6
CDR3 protein: CASSERQAYNSPLHF
CDR3 DNA: TGTGCCAGCAGTGAACGACAGGCCTATAATTCACCCCTCCACTTT

clone size: NA
V gene: TRBV7-8
D gene: TRBD1
J gene: TRBJ1-2
CDR3 protein: CASSLAAGGWGYTF
CDR3 DNA: TGTGCCAGCAGCTTAGCGGCAGGGGGGTGGGGCTACACCTTC

clone size: NA
V gene: TRBV7-2
D gene: NA
J gene: TRBJ1-1
CDR3 protein: CASSKSMGPEAFF
CDR3 DNA: TGTGCCAGCAGCAAGTCGATGGGCCCTGAAGCTTTCTTT

clone size: NA
V gene: TRBV5-4
D gene: NA
J gene: TRBJ2-5
CDR3 protein: CASSSGTFKETQYF
CDR3 DNA: TGTGCCAGCAGCTCCGGGACTTTCAAAGAGACCCAGTACTTC

clone size: NA
V gene: TRBV10-3
D gene: NA
J gene: TRBJ2-3
CDR3 protein: CAIRGGTDTQYF
CDR3 DNA: TGTGCCATCAGGGGCGGCACAGATACGCAGTATTTT

clone size: NA
V gene: TRBV18
D gene: TRBD1
J gene: TRBJ2-5
CDR3 protein: CASSSDRVETQYF
CDR3 DNA: TGTGCCAGCTCATCGGACAGGGTGGAGACCCAGTACTTC

clone size: once
V gene: TRBV7-6
D gene: TRBD1
J gene: TRBJ1-2
CDR3 protein: CASSPGGALYGYTF
CDR3 DNA: TGTGCCAGCAGTCCAGGGGGCGCCTTATATGGCTACACCTTC

clone size: NA
V gene: TRBV25-1
D gene: TRBD1
J gene: TRBJ1-2
CDR3 protein: CASVQTGVYYGYTF
CDR3 DNA: TGTGCCAGCGTACAGACAGGGGTCTACTATGGCTACACCTTC

clone size: NA
V gene: TRBV5-1
D gene: NA
J gene: TRBJ1-1
CDR3 protein: CASRPVIDTEAFF
CDR3 DNA: TGCGCCAGCAGACCGGTAATCGACACTGAAGCTTTCTTT

clone size: NA
V gene: TRBV30
D gene: TRBD1
J gene: TRBJ2-7
CDR3 protein: CAWLFSGDRGYEQYF
CDR3 DNA: TGTGCCTGGTTATTCTCCGGGGACAGGGGATACGAGCAGTACTTC

clone size: NA
V gene: TRBV23-1
D gene: TRBD2
J gene: TRBJ2-1
CDR3 protein: CASSQAPGTRHNEQFF
CDR3 DNA: TGCGCCAGCAGTCAAGCACCCGGGACTAGACACAATGAGCAGTTCTTC

clone size: NA
V gene: TRBV5-4
D gene: TRBD1
J gene: TRBJ1-1
CDR3 protein: CASSPHLGQGDTEAFF
CDR3 DNA: TGTGCCAGCAGCCCACACCTAGGACAGGGTGACACTGAAGCTTTCTTT